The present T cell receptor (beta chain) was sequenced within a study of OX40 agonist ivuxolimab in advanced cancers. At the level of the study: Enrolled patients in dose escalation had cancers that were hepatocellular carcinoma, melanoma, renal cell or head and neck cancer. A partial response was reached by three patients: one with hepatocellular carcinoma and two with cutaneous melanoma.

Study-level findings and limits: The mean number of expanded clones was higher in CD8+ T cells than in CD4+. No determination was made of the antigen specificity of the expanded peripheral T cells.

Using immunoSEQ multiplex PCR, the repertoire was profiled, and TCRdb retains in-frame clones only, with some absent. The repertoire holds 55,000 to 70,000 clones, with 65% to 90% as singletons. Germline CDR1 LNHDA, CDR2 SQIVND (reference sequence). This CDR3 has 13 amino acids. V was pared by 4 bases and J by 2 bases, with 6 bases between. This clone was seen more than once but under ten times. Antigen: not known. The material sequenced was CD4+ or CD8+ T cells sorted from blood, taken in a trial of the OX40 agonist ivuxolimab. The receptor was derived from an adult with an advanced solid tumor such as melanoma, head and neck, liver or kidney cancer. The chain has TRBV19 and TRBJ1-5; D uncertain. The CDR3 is CASSTDRNQPQHF. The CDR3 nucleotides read TGTGCCAGTAGTACTGACCGCAATCAGCCCCAGCATTTT.